The text below deals with one T cell receptor beta chain. Its specific antigen is unknown. Mismatch with germline at one junction end may stem from a read error. The data were obtained in a study of blood T cell repertoires in COVID-19 (dated by TCRdb to 2019 to 2021). Study-wide context: Samples covering the acute and convalescent phases of COVID-19 were provided by collaborators in the United States, Italy and Spain. The prospective study material was composed of cDNA or gDNA derived from T cells, B-cell-depleted T cells, or PBMCs. The repertoires were released in a freely available public database meant as a resource for research on the immune response to SARS-CoV-2. Nearly every sample came with metadata listing a de-identified subject ID, COVID-19 status, age in years and sex. Deeply sampled blood TCRbeta repertoires from subjects exposed to, actively infected with, or recovered from COVID-19 were included in the dataset. Where HLA class I and class II types were available, the types were taken from metadata supplied by the sample provider, not from assay-based typing. Samples were obtained from the ongoing ImmuneRACE study (first 160 participants) and from over a thousand subjects provided by 6 global collaborators. The paper as a whole reports these results and caveats: The quantity of clinical and demographic metadata differed by source and by participant and was supplied without curation.

The immunoSEQ Assay, a bias-controlled multiplex PCR, was used to amplify TCRbeta CDR3 regions from genomic DNA. Per the original workflow: Within the assay, amplification of reference gene primers was used to estimate how many nucleated cells each sample contained. To quantify the absolute abundance of each unique TCRbeta CDR3 rearrangement, sequence reads were collapsed and filtered. Productive Simpson clonality was computed per sample as the square root of Simpson's diversity index over productive rearrangements. Imported from immuneACCESS, the table was reduced by TCRdb to in-frame sequences with V and J called. These copies leave out some clones; in studies compared against another copy, an unresolved V gene accounts for under half, and the cause of the remainder is not known. That table gives V, J and clone size, and the DNA gave D and trimming. The sample table holds approximately 170,000 clones, of which about 81% were seen once. Approximately 11% of the sample rests with the top ten.

Whole blood was collected in K2EDTA tubes by collaborating institutions according to the institutions' own protocols. For TCRbeta analysis, collaborators shipped samples as frozen whole blood, isolated PBMCs, or DNA extracted from either of those sample types. This clonotype originated in a man aged 55 to 70 with active or convalescent COVID-19. Material: peripheral blood.

The CDR3 in this case is CASSDSSTVNGNTIYF. The nucleotide sequence is TGTGCCAGCAGTGACTCCTCGACAGTTAATGGAAACACCATATATTTT. The chain was built from TRBV6-2 or TRBV6-3 and TRBJ1-3, and the D gene may be TRBD1, 5 bases matching. CDR1 MNHEY and CDR2 SVGEGT are derived from the germline V gene. From the cysteine through the phenylalanine, the CDR3 covers 16 amino acids. Kept here is only the CDR3 DNA, which spans 48 bases and is read in frame from base 1.